Below, one T cell receptor (beta chain) is given with its context. This clonotype was detected many times. Its antigen remains unidentified. No much larger clone exists at a distance of one base, and base qualities are not known. The sample is drawn from a study of glioma-infiltrating T cells (dated by TCRdb to 2016 to 2017). Context from the whole study: Glioma tissue, non-neoplastic brain tissue and matched peripheral blood mononuclear cells were used as sources from which TCR alpha- and beta-chain repertoires were sequenced. Each tissue-infiltrating repertoire was compared with the same patient's peripheral blood repertoire to measure divergence between tissue and blood T-cell populations. The paired cohort comprised three low-grade glioma patients, several primary glioblastoma patients and three non-glioma patients contributing non-neoplastic brain tissue.

V is pared back by 3 bases and J by 5 bases, with 15 bases lying between the germline termini. Via the germline V gene (reference sequence), CDR1 is DFQATT and CDR2 SNEGSKA. The CDR3 starts with the cysteine, ends with the phenylalanine, and has 14 residues. The kept DNA is CDR3 alone, 42 bases in frame from the first base. The paper as a whole reports these results and caveats: The group comparisons were based on small numbers of patients: three non-neoplastic, three low-grade glioma and several glioblastoma patients. Only a very small number of CDR3 sequences turned up in both tissue and blood, a result put down to high CDR3 diversity combined with limited sampling. In non-neoplastic patients, VJ-independent divergence between tissue and blood fell below expectation, whereas in all gliomas, and especially in low-grade gliomas, the divergence rose above expectation.

The iRepertoire nested amplicon-rescue multiplex PCR (arm-PCR) platform was used to amplify TCR alpha and beta CDR3 regions from RNA. For one-step reverse transcription and amplification, roughly 100-450 ng of tissue mRNA or PBMC total RNA was used as input. Following bead purification, Illumina adapters were added by a secondary multiplex PCR, and libraries between 200 and 400 bp were gel-purified. Internal 6-nucleotide barcodes were carried by the libraries and were used for demultiplexing. Sequencing of the libraries was done on an Illumina MiSeq using 2x220 or 2x250 nucleotide paired-end reads. In the original analysis: Paired reads were merged with FLASH 1.2.11 and aligned to the GRCh37 human genome with BWA-MEM before extracting TRA and TRB reads. For V and J assignment, an IMGT-derived reference of cassette sequences and CDR3 motifs that included pseudogenes was used. Reads were translated in three frames, and productive CDR3s were defined by a C…FGXG motif without stop codons. Clonotypes were defined as unique combinations of V-J cassette pair and CDR3 amino acid sequence. Reads were filtered by Hamming distance, with the threshold set by the sequence error rate of each sample in mapped regions. TCRdb's own reprocessing of the public reads used fastp at Q25 and MiXCR and kept productive beta chains. Every entry covers one CDR3 protein and lists the most common genes and DNA from its rows. It is TCRdb's table, rather than the study itself, that gives the V and J calls and clone size. Here the sample has tens of thousands of distinct CDR3 sequences; about 23% occur a single time. The ten top clones hold about 6.6% of the sample.

The rearranged chain carries TRBV20-1 and TRBJ2-3; tentative D gene TRBD2, with 7 bases matching. The receptor's source is a human donor with low-grade glioma or glioblastoma, undergoing nonglioma brain surgery, or in good health (not recorded which). Sequences were obtained from glioma tissue, nonneoplastic brain tissue, or PBMCs (not recorded which). The sequence in DNA is TGCAGTGCTAGGAGGGGGGGCGCAGGAGATACGCAGTATTTT. This is translated as CSARRGGAGDTQYF.